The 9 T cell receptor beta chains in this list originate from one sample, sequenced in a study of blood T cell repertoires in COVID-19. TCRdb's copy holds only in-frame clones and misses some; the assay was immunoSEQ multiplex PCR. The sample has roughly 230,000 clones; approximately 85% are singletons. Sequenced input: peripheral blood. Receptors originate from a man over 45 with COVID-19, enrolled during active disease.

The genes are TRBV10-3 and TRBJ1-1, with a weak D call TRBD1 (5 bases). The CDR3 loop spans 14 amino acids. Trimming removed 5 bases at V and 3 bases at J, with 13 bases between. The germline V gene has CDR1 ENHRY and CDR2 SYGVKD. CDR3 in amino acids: CAISSPGGDTEAFF. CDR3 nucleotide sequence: TGTGCCATCAGTTCTCCCGGGGGGGACACTGAAGCTTTCTTT.

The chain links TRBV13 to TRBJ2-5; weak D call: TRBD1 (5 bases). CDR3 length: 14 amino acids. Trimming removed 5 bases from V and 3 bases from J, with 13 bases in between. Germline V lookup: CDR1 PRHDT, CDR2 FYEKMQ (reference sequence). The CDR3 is CASSPTVREETQYF. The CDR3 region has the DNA TGTGCCAGCAGCCCGACAGTAAGAGAAGAGACCCAGTACTTC.

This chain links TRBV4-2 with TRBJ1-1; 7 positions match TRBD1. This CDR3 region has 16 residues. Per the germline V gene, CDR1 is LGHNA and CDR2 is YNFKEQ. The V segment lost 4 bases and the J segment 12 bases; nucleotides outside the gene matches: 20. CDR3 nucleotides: TGTGCCAGCAGCCCCTCAAGGGGGGACAGAACCTTTGAGTCTTTCTTT. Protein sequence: CASSPSRGDRTFESFF.

CDR3 nucleotides: TGTGCCAGCAGCTTAGCGGGACTACGCTACAATGAGCAGTTCTTC. Translating gives CASSLAGLRYNEQFF. The rearrangement links TRBV7-2 to TRBJ2-1, with 7 bases aligning to TRBD2. Germline trimming cut 0 bases from V and 3 bases from J; bases unmatched to any gene: 2. The CDR3 is 15 amino acids. CDR1 is SGHTA and CDR2 is FQGNSA in the germline V gene.

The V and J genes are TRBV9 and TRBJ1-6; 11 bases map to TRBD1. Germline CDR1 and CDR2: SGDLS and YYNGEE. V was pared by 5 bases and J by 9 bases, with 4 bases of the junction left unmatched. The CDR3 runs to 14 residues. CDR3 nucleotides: TGTGCCAGCAGGGACAGGGGGCCTAGTTCACCCCTCCACTTT. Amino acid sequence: CASRDRGPSSPLHF.

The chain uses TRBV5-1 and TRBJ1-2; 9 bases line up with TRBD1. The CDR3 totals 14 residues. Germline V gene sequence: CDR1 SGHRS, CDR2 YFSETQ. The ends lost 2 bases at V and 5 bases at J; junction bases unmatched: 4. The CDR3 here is CASSLQGAYYGYTF. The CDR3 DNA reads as TGCGCCAGCAGCTTACAGGGGGCTTATTATGGCTACACCTTC.

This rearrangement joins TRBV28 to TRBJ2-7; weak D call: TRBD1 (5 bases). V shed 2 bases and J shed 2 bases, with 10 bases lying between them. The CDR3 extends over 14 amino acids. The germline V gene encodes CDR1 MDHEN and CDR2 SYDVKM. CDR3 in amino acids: CASSLIGVTYEQYF. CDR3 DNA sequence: TGTGCCAGCAGTTTAATAGGGGTAACCTACGAGCAGTACTTC. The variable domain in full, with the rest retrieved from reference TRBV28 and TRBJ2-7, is DVKVTQSSRYLVKRTGEKVFLECVQDMDHENMFWYRQDPGLGLRLIYFSYDVKMKEKGDIPEGYSVSREKKERFSLILESASTNQTSMYLCASSLIGVTYEQYFGPGTRLTVT.

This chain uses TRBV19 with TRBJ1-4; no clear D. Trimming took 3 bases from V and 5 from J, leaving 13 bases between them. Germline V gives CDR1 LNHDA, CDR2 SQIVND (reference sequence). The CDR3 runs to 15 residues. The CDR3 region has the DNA TGTGCCAGTAGTATTCTGCCAGGAAGAAATGAAAAACTGTTTTTT. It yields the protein CASSILPGRNEKLFF.

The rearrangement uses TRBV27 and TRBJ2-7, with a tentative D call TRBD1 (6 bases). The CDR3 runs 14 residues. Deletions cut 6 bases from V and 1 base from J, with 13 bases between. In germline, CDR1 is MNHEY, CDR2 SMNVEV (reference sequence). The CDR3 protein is CASRSQGTSYEQYF. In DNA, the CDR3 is TGTGCCAGCAGATCACAGGGAACTTCCTACGAGCAGTACTTC.